These 3 T cell receptor beta chains were sequenced from one sample in a study of cytomegalovirus exposure and HLA in healthy donors (dated by TCRdb to about 2017). The library was built by means of the immunoSEQ multiplex PCR assay. For the multiplex PCR, a mixture combining 60 forward primers for TCR Vbeta segments and 13 reverse primers for TCR Jbeta segments was used. As stored in TCRdb, this immuneACCESS dataset retains in-frame rearrangements with V and J assigned. A fraction of the clones does not appear; measured against another copy, unresolved V genes explain less than half of the discrepancy, and the remainder lacks a known reason. The sample profile shows 110,000 to 150,000 clones; 73% of them were found once. Of the sample, around 1.4% falls within the top ten clones. Sequencing was carried out using PBMCs. These receptor sequences come from a woman between 40 and 50 years old in good health and CMV-seronegative.

The rearrangement uses TRBV7-9 and TRBJ2-3, with 7 nucleotides matching TRBD2. This CDR3 region has 15 residues. With 1 base clipped from V and 5 bases from J, the junction kept 6 bases outside the gene matches. The V gene's germline CDR1 is SEHNR and CDR2 FQNEAQ (reference sequence). CDR3 DNA: TGTGCCAGCAGCTTAGGTGCTAGCGGAGGAGATACGCAGTATTTT. Its protein product is CASSLGASGGDTQYF.

The chain uses TRBV28 and TRBJ1-3; TRBD1 is a possible D gene (6 bases). The CDR3 is 14 amino acids. V was cut by 2 bases and J by 4 bases, with 9 bases left in between. Per the germline V gene, CDR1 is MDHEN and CDR2 is SYDVKM. CDR3 residues: CASSLAGAGNTIYF. Written as DNA, the CDR3 is TGTGCCAGCAGTTTAGCAGGGGCCGGAAACACCATATATTTT.

This clone came up a few times. The gene calls are TRBV27 and TRBJ2-1; D may be TRBD2 (5 bases). The CDR3 has 12 residues. Germline CDR1 and CDR2: MNHEY and SMNVEV (reference sequence). V lost 6 bases and J lost 4, with 7 bases in between. CDR3 bases: TGTGCCAGCAGACGGGATTACAATGAGCAGTTCTTC. Translation gives CASRRDYNEQFF.